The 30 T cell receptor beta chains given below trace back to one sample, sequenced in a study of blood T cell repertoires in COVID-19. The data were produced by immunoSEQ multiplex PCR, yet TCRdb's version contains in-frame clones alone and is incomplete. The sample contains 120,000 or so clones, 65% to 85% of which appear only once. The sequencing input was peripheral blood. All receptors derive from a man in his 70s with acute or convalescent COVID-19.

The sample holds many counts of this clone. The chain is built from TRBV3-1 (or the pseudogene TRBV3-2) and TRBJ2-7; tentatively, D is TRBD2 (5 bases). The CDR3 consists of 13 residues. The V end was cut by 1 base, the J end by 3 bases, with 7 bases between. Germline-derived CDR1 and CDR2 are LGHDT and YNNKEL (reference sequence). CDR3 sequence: CASSQARGYEQYF. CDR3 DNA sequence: TGTGCCAGCAGCCAAGCCCGGGGCTACGAGCAGTACTTC.

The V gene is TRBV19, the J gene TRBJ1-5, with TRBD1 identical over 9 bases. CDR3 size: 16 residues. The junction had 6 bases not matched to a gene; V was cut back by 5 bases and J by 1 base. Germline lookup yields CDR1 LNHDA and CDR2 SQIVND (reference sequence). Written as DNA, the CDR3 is TGTGCCAGTAGTCAACTAACAGGGGGCAGCAATCAGCCCCAGCATTTT. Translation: CASSQLTGGSNQPQHF.

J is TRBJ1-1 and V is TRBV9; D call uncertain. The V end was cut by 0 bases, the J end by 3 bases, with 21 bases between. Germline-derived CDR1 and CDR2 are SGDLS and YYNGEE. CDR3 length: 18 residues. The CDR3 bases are TGTGCCAGCAGCGTAGGGAGGACGGACCTCTCCCTGGACACTGAAGCTTTCTTT. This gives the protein CASSVGRTDLSLDTEAFF.

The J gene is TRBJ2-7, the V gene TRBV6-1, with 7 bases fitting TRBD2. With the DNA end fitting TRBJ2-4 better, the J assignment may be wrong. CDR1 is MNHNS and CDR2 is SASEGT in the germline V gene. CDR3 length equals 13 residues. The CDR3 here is CASSDPWTSIQYF. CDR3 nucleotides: TGTGCCAGCAGTGATCCCTGGACTAGCATTCAGTACTTC.

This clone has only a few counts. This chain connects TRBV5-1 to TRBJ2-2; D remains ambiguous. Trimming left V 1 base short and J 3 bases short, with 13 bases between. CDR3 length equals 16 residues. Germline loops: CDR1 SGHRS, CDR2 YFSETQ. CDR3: CASSLNLVGYTGELFF. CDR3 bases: TGCGCCAGCAGCTTGAATCTCGTCGGTTACACCGGGGAGCTGTTTTTT.

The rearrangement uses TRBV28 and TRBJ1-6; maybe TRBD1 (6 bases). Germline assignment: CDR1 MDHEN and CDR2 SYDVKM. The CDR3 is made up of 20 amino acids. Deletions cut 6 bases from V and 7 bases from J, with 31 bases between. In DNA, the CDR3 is TGTGCCAGCAGAAGGCTGGGGGGGACACTTATTAACCGTCGGAATTCACCCCTCCACTTT. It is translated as CASRRLGGTLINRRNSPLHF.

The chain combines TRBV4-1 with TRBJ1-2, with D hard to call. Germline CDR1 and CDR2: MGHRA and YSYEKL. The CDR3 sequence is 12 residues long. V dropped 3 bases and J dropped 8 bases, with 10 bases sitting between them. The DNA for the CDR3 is TGCGCCAGCAGCCAGGGCCCGGCGGGCTACACCTTC. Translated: CASSQGPAGYTF.

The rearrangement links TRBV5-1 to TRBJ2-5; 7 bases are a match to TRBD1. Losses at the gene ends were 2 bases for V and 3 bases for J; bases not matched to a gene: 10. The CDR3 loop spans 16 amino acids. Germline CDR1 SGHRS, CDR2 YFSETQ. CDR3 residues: CASSFLIGGAEETQYF. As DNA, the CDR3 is TGCGCCAGCAGCTTCCTGATAGGGGGCGCGGAAGAGACCCAGTACTTC. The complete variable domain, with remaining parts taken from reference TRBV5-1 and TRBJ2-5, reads KAGVTQTPRYLIKTRGQQVTLSCSPISGHRSVSWYQQTPGQGLQFLFEYFSETQRNKGNFPGRFSGRQFSNSRSEMNVSTLELGDSALYLCASSFLIGGAEETQYFGPGTRLLVL.

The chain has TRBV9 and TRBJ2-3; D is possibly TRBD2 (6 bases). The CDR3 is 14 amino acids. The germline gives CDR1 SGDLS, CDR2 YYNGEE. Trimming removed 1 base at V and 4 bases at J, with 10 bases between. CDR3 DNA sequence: TGTGCCAGCAGCGTACTGGGAGGCGCAGATACGCAGTATTTT. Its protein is CASSVLGGADTQYF.

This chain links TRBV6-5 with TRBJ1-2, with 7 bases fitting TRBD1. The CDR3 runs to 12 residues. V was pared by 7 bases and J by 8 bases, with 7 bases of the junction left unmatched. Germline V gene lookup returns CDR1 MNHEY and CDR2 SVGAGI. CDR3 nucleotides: TGTGCCAGCAAGGGACAGATTGGCGGCTACACCTTC. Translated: CASKGQIGGYTF.

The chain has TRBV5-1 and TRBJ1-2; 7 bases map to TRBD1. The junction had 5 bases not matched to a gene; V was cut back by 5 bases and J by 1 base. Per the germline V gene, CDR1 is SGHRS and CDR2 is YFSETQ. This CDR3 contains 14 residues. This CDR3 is CASRGTVVNYGYTF. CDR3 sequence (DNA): TGCGCCAGCAGGGGGACAGTCGTTAACTATGGCTACACCTTC. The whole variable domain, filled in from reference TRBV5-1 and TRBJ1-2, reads KAGVTQTPRYLIKTRGQQVTLSCSPISGHRSVSWYQQTPGQGLQFLFEYFSETQRNKGNFPGRFSGRQFSNSRSEMNVSTLELGDSALYLCASRGTVVNYGYTFGSGTRLTVV.

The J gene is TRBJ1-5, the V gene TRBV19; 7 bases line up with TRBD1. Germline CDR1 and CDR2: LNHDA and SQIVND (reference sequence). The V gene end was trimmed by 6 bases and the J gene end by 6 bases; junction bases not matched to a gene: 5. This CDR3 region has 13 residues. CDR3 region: CASRVPGGQPQHF. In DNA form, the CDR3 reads TGTGCCAGTAGGGTCCCAGGGGGTCAGCCCCAGCATTTT.

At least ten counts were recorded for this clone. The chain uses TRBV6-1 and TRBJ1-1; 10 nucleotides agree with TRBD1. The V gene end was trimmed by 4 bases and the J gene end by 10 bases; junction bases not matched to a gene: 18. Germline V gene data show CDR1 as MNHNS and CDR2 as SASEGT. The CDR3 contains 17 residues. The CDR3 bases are TGTGCCAGCAGTGTACCATTTGGACAGGGGGTCCAACATCGAGCTTTCTTT. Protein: CASSVPFGQGVQHRAFF.

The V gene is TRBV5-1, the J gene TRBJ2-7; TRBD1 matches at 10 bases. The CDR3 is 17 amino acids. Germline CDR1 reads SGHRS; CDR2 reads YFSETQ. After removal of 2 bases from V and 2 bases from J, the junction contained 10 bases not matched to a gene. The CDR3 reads CASSLSRGTGVTYEQYF. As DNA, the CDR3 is TGCGCCAGCAGCTTATCTAGGGGGACAGGGGTTACCTACGAGCAGTACTTC.

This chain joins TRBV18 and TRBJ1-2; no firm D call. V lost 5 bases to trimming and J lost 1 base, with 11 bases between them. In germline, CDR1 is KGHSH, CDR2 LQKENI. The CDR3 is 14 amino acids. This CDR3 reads CASSTGRDNYGYTF. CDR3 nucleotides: TGTGCCAGCTCAACCGGACGGGATAACTATGGCTACACCTTC.

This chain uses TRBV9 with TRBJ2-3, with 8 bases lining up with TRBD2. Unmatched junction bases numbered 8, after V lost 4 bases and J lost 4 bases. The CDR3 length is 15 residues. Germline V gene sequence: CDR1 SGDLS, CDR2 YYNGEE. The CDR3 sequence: CASSPSGGESDTQYF. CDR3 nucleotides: TGTGCCAGCAGCCCCTCGGGGGGGGAATCAGATACGCAGTATTTT.

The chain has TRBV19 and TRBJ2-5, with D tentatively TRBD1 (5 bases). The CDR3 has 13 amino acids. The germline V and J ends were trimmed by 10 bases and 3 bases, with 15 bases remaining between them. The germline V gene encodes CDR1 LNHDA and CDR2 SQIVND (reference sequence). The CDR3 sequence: CATRRGSEETQYF. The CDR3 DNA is TGTGCCACCCGAAGGGGCTCAGAAGAGACCCAGTACTTC.

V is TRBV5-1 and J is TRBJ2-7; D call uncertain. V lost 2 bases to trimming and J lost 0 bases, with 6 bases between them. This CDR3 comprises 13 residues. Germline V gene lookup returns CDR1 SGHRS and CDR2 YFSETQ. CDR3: CASSFTSSYEQYF. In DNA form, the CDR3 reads TGCGCCAGCAGCTTCACGAGCTCCTACGAGCAGTACTTC.

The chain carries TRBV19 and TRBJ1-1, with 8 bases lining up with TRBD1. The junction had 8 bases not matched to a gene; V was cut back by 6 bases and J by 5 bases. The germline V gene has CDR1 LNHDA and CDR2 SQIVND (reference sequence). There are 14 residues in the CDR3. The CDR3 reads CASRPWTGTTEAFF. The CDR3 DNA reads TGTGCCAGTAGACCCTGGACAGGGACTACTGAAGCTTTCTTT.

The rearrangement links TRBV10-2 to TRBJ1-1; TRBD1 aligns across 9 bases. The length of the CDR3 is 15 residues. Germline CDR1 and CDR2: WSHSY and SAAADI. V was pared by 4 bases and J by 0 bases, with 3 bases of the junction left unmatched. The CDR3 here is CASSGTGVMNTEAFF. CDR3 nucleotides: TGCGCCAGCAGTGGGACAGGGGTCATGAACACTGAAGCTTTCTTT.

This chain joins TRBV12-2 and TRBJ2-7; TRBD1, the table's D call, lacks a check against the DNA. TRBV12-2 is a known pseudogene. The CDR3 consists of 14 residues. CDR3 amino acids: CASRSRSRGNEQYF. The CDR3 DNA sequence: TGTGCAAGTCGCTCCAGGTCCAGGGGCAACGAGCAGTACTTC.

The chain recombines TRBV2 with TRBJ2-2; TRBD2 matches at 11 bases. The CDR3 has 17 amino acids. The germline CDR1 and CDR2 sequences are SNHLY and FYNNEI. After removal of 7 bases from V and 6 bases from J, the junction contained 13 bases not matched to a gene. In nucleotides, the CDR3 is TGTGCCAGCACCCTCAATCGACTAGCGGGGACGTCCGGGGAGCTGTTTTTT. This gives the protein CASTLNRLAGTSGELFF.

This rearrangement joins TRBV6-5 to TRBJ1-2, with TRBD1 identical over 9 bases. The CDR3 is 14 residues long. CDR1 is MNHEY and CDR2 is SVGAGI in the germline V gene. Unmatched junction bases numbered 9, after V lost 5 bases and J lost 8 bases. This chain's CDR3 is CASSPTGGPSGYTF. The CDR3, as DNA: TGTGCCAGCAGTCCGACAGGGGGTCCCTCGGGCTACACCTTC.

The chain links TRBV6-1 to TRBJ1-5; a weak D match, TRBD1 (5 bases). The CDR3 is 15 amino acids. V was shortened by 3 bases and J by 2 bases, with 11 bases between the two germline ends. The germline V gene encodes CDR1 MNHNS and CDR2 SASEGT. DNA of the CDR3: TGTGCCAGCAGTGAGGGACGGGGGGGCAATCAGCCCCAGCATTTT. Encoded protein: CASSEGRGGNQPQHF.

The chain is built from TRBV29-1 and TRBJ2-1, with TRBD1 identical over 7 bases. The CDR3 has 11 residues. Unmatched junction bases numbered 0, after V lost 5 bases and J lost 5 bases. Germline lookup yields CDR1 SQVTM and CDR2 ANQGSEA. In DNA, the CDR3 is TGCAGCGTTAGGGGGCACAATGAGCAGTTCTTC. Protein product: CSVRGHNEQFF.

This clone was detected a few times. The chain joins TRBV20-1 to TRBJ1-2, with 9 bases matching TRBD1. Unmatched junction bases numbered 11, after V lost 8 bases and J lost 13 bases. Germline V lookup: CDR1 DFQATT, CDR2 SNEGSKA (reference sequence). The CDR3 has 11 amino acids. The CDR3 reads CSPPSGQGLTF. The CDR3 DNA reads TGCAGTCCCCCCTCTGGACAGGGGCTCACCTTC.

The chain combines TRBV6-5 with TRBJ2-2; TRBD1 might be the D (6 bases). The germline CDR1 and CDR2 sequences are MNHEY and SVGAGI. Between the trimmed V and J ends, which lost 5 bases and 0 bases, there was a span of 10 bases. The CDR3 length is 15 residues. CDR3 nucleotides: TGTGCCAGCAGTAAGGGGGATTCGAACACCGGGGAGCTGTTTTTT. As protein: CASSKGDSNTGELFF.

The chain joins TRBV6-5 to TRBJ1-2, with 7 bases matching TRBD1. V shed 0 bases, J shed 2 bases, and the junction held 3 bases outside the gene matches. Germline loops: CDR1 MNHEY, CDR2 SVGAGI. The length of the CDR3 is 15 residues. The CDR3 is CASSYSLGQNYGYTF. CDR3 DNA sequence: TGTGCCAGCAGTTACTCTCTGGGACAGAACTATGGCTACACCTTC.

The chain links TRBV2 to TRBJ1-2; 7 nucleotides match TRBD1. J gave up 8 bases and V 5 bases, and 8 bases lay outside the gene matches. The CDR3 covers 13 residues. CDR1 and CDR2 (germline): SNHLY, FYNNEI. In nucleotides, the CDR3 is TGTGCCAGCAGTCCTCAAAACAGGGGCGGCTACACCTTC. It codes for CASSPQNRGGYTF.

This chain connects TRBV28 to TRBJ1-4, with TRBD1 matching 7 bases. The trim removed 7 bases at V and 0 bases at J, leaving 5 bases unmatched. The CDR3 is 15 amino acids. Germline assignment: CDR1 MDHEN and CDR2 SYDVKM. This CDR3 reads CASIRQGATNEKLFF. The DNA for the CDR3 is TGTGCCAGCATTCGGCAGGGGGCAACTAATGAAAAACTGTTTTTT.